The 6 T cell receptor beta chains below come from one sample, sequenced in a study of blood T cell repertoires in COVID-19. Sequenced by immunoSEQ multiplex PCR; TCRdb stores in-frame clones only, minus some. The data hold about 100,000 clones, with around 73% observed a single time. The sequenced sample consisted of peripheral blood. The receptors originated from a man in his sixties with active or convalescent COVID-19.

The sample holds a few counts of this clone. The chain links TRBV28 to TRBJ1-2, with D unresolved. Germline-derived CDR1 and CDR2 are MDHEN and SYDVKM. The V gene lost 6 bases and the J gene lost 7 bases, with 18 bases spanning the gap. There are 14 residues in the CDR3. The CDR3 DNA reads TGTGCCAGCAGCCTCGGGGTGACCCGAGGTGGCTACACCTTC. It encodes CASSLGVTRGGYTF.

The chain couples TRBV11-2 to TRBJ1-2, with D possibly TRBD1 on 5 matching bases. The CDR3 runs 13 residues. V lost 4 bases and J lost 8, with 14 bases in between. The V gene's germline CDR1 is SGHAT and CDR2 FQNNGV. CDR3 DNA: TGTGCCAGCAGCTCTCGGACAACCGGAGGCTACACCTTC. The encoded protein is CASSSRTTGGYTF.

The genes are TRBV6-1 and TRBJ2-7; D may be TRBD2 (5 bases). V was cut by 3 bases and J by 7 bases, with 13 bases left in between. This CDR3 is built from 13 residues. Germline CDR1 is MNHNS and CDR2 is SASEGT. CDR3 residues: CASSDRKRGEQYF. The CDR3 DNA reads as TGTGCCAGCAGTGACCGTAAGCGAGGGGAGCAGTACTTC.

The chain carries TRBV19 and TRBJ1-1; TRBD1 might be the D (6 bases). The CDR3 is 15 amino acids. Germline CDR1 and CDR2: LNHDA and SQIVND (reference sequence). Trimming left V 2 bases short and J 1 base short, with 11 bases between. CDR3 nucleotides: TGTGCCAGTAGTATACCCGGGGGGGCGAACACTGAAGCTTTCTTT. Translation gives CASSIPGGANTEAFF.

This clone was observed a few times. V is TRBV18 and J is TRBJ1-4; D gene unclear. Germline V lookup: CDR1 KGHSH, CDR2 LQKENI. V was shortened by 2 bases and J by 2 bases, with 12 bases between the two germline ends. The CDR3 covers 16 residues. The CDR3 sequence is CASSPNAPSTNEKLFF. CDR3 bases: TGTGCCAGCTCACCAAATGCGCCATCCACTAATGAAAAACTGTTTTTT. The variable domain in full, completed from reference TRBV18 and TRBJ1-4, reads NAGVMQNPRHLVRRRGQEARLRCSPMKGHSHVYWYRQLPEEGLKFMVYLQKENIIDESGMPKERFSAEFPKEGPSILRIQQVVRGDSAAYFCASSPNAPSTNEKLFFGSGTQLSVL.

The rearrangement uses TRBV29-1 and TRBJ1-1; weak D call: TRBD1 (5 bases). This CDR3 comprises 13 residues. V lost 7 bases and J 2 bases, leaving 14 bases between the germline ends. Germline values: CDR1 SQVTM, CDR2 ANQGSEA. The CDR3 DNA is TGCAGCGCTGACCAGGACACCAACACTGAAGCTTTCTTT. Translating it yields CSADQDTNTEAFF. The whole variable domain, remainder taken from reference TRBV29-1 and TRBJ1-1, is SAVISQKPSRDICQRGTSLTIQCQVDSQVTMMFWYRQQPGQSLTLIATANQGSEATYESGFVIDKFPISRPNLTFSTLTVSNMSPEDSSIYLCSADQDTNTEAFFGQGTRLTVV.